This T cell receptor beta chain is from a study of cytomegalovirus exposure and HLA in healthy donors. With 2 bases clipped from V and 2 bases from J, the junction kept 6 bases outside the gene matches. The germline V gene encodes CDR1 SGHKS and CDR2 YYEKEE (reference sequence). The CDR3 is 17 residues long. This PCR relied on a set of 60 Vbeta primers and 13 Jbeta primers. Method: immunoSEQ multiplex PCR; TCRdb's copy keeps in-frame clones and lacks some. The profile shows 150,000 to 200,000 clones, about 80% of them singletons. Sequenced input: PBMCs. V gene TRBV5-5 combines with J gene TRBJ2-7, with TRBD2 matching 14 bases. The TCR originated in a man aged 18 to 29 in good health and CMV-seropositive. The CDR3 region is CASSLGGLAGAAYEQYF. DNA for the CDR3: TGTGCCAGCAGCTTAGGGGGACTAGCGGGGGCCGCCTACGAGCAGTACTTC.